This T cell receptor (beta chain) was recorded in a study of T cell clones after liver transplantation. For the study at large: Pre-transplant mixed lymphocyte reactions yielded third-party-reactive TCRbeta sequences as comparators for graft-donor-reactive sequences. Three of the eight recipients were HCV-positive; the rest had non-autoimmune, non-viral transplant indications.

Findings and limits, study-wide: A larger donor-reactive than third-party decline suggested partial antigen-specific deletion. The donor-reactive repertoire was only partly measurable in a couple of subjects, lacking donor cells.

Generated by immunoSEQ multiplex PCR, the TCRdb table keeps only in-frame clones and is missing some. This sample yields tens of thousands of clones, of which 60% to 80% are seen a single time; around 8.9% belongs to the top ten. On this clone itself: Its antigen is undetermined.

The input for sequencing was CD4+ T cells from blood, taken at the 22-month timepoint. This TCR was sampled from a human patient who received a liver transplant. Some T cells may be transferred from the graft donor.

The CDR3 is CASSLGASGGQETQYF. The DNA for the CDR3 is TGTGCCAGCAGCTTAGGGGCTAGCGGGGGCCAAGAGACCCAGTACTTC. The chain recombines TRBV7-3 with TRBJ2-5; 10 bases are a match to TRBD2. The J segment lost 1 base and the V segment lost 2 bases, leaving 4 bases of the junction unmatched. CDR3 length: 16 amino acids. Germline lookup yields CDR1 SGHTA and CDR2 FQGTGA.